This T cell receptor beta chain was observed in a study of identical twins. TCRdb reprocessed the 5' RACE reads via MiXCR and lists one record per CDR3 protein. The sample lists about 240,000 distinct CDR3 sequences, about 13% occurring once. This clonotype was recorded many times. J was trimmed by 2 bases and V by 0 bases; bases with no gene match: 7. Germline V lookup: CDR1 DFQATT, CDR2 SNEGSKA (reference sequence). This CDR3 has 16 amino acids. This same sample was also taken into another study, of yellow fever vaccine responses in identical twins.

Sample: memory (CD45RO+) T cells sorted from blood. This chain connects TRBV20-1 to TRBJ1-2; 9 bases map to TRBD1. The sequence came from a woman between 18 and 29 years old in good health. CDR3 in amino acids: CSARDPTGGWNYGYTF. CDR3 bases: TGCAGTGCTAGAGATCCCACAGGGGGCTGGAACTATGGCTACACCTTC.